What follows are 2 T cell receptor beta chains derived from one specimen sequenced in a study of control samples from healthy donors and cancer patients. Method: immunoSEQ multiplex PCR; TCRdb's copy keeps in-frame clones and lacks some. In the table there are over 110,000 clones, 75% to 90% of which are singletons. Sequenced input: blood. Receptor source: a woman aged 25 to 45 in good health.

The chain joins TRBV28 to TRBJ1-6; the match to TRBD1 covers 8 bases. V lost 2 bases to trimming and J lost 14 bases; unmatched junction nucleotides: 5. In germline, CDR1 is MDHEN, CDR2 SYDVKM. The CDR3 sequence is 13 residues long. The CDR3 protein is CASSLPNRGTLHF. The CDR3 nucleotides read TGTGCCAGCAGTTTACCCAACAGGGGGACCCTCCACTTT.

This clone was seen a few times. The chain has TRBV1 and TRBJ1-2. TRBV1 is listed as a pseudogene. This CDR3 is 15 amino acids long. CDR3 sequence (DNA): TGCACCAGCAGCCAAGCCGTGACGGAAGCTAATGGCTACACCTTC. It encodes CTSSQAVTEANGYTF.